This T cell receptor (beta chain) was captured by sequencing in a study of T cells in Graves' hyperthyroidism and ophthalmopathy. The study's findings and limits: Ophthalmopathy and stable hyperthyroidism were separated by a 13 V-J model.

Germline CDR1 SEHNR, CDR2 FQNEAQ (reference sequence). V lost 1 base and J 5 bases, leaving 12 bases between the germline ends. The CDR3 has 14 residues. Criteria for exclusion of patients were uncontrolled infection, other autoimmune disease, pregnancy or lactation. Using RNA transcripts as the source, TCR beta CDR3 regions were amplified. An initial round of RT-PCR targeting the TCR CDR3 relied on the HTBI primer set. TCRdb ran MiXCR on the multiplex PCR reads and lists one entry per CDR3 protein. The repertoire has around 290,000 distinct CDR3 sequences, 13% of them found once; the top ten carry 7.8%. In this sample, this clonotype turned up many times. The antigen is undetermined.

This sequence was found in a woman in her thirties with Graves' hyperthyroidism that later progressed to Graves' ophthalmopathy. Sequenced sample: blood. The V gene is TRBV7-9, the J gene TRBJ2-7, with D possibly matching TRBD2 (5 bases). Here the CDR3 DNA reads TGTGCCAGCAGCTTAGTATCGGGGTTCGACGAGCAGTACTTC. Translating gives CASSLVSGFDEQYF.